This entry is about one T cell receptor beta chain. It has no known antigen specificity. No per-base quality is available; no much larger clone lies one base away. This specimen comes from a study of blood T cell repertoires in COVID-19 (dated by TCRdb to 2019 to 2021). Study-level background: The collaborator samples originated in the United States, Italy and Spain and spanned the acute and convalescent phases of COVID-19. The material from the prospective study consisted of cDNA or gDNA derived from T cells, B-cell-depleted T cells, or PBMCs. The dataset comprised deeply sampled blood TCRbeta repertoires from subjects exposed to, actively infected with, or recovered from COVID-19. The repertoires were released in a freely available public database intended as a resource for research on the immune response to SARS-CoV-2. The samples were drawn from two sources: the first 160 participants of the ongoing ImmuneRACE study, and 950 to 1,500 subjects contributed by 6 global collaborators. Sample metadata almost always included a de-identified subject ID, COVID-19 status, age in years and sex. HLA class I and class II types, where available, came from metadata supplied by the sample provider rather than from assay-based typing. What the study reported, not specific to this receptor: The amount of clinical and demographic metadata varied by source and participant and was provided uncurated.

The cysteine opens and the phenylalanine closes a CDR3 of 15 amino acids. Just CDR3 DNA is preserved here, 45 bases in frame from base 1. The germline V gene (reference sequence) gives CDR1 as LNHNV and CDR2 as YYDKDF. Germline trimming amounts to 0 bases on V and 2 bases on J, with 4 as the count of junction bases outside the gene matches. The immunoSEQ Assay, a bias-controlled multiplex PCR, was used to amplify TCRbeta CDR3 regions from genomic DNA. In the source study's methods: The number of nucleated cells in each sample was estimated by amplification of reference gene primers within the assay. To quantify the absolute abundance of each unique TCRbeta CDR3 rearrangement, sequence reads were collapsed and filtered. For each sample, productive Simpson clonality was calculated by taking the square root of Simpson's diversity index across productive rearrangements. TCRdb mirrors the immuneACCESS table, restricted to in-frame sequences. Some clones are absent from its copies; in checked studies, under half trace to an unresolved V gene, and the reason for the others is unknown. For V, J and clone size, that table is used; D and trimming come from the DNA. The sample table lists about 190,000 clones, less than 85% of them with a count of one. The ten largest make up around 12% of the sample.

The collaborating institutions used their own protocols to collect whole blood in K2EDTA tubes. For TCRbeta analysis, collaborator samples were shipped as frozen whole blood, as isolated PBMCs, or as DNA extracted from either sample type. The sequencing sample was made of peripheral blood. The rearrangement joined TRBV15 to TRBJ2-7; 7 bases in between match TRBD2. The sequence was collected from a woman aged 50 to 60 with acute or convalescent COVID-19. The sequence in DNA is TGTGCCACCAGCAGAGAACTAGCGAAAGCCTACGAGCAGTACTTC. Translation gives CATSRELAKAYEQYF.